These T cell receptor beta chains were read from a single sample in a study of OX40 agonist ivuxolimab in advanced cancers. The repertoire was sequenced with immunoSEQ multiplex PCR; TCRdb's copy has only in-frame clones and lacks some. The table records roughly 70,000 clones, approximately 82% of them present only once. Source: CD4+ or CD8+ T cells sorted from blood, taken in a trial of the OX40 agonist ivuxolimab. These receptors all stem from an adult with an advanced solid tumor such as melanoma, head and neck, liver or kidney cancer. CDR3s include the opening cysteine and the closing phenylalanine or tryptophan. The order of the fields is J gene, D gene, clone size, V gene, CDR3 DNA, CDR3 protein. D genes are given only for firm matches. The size field is filled for only some rows; it gives once, few, many or a size class.

TRBJ2-6	NA	NA	TRBV10-3	TGTGCCATCAGTGAGGCTCCCCCGTCCTGGGGGTCTGGGGCCAACGTCCTGACTTTC	CAISEAPPSWGSGANVLTF
TRBJ1-2	TRBD1	NA	TRBV5-1	TGCGCCAGCAGCTCGGGACAGGGGTTAGACTATGGGGCTTATGGCTACACCTTC	CASSSGQGLDYGAYGYTF
TRBJ2-1	TRBD1	NA	TRBV19	TGTGCCAGTAGTCGACAGGGGCAGTATGACAATGAGCAGTTCTTC	CASSRQGQYDNEQFF
TRBJ1-2	NA	NA	TRBV19	TGTGCCAGTAAAGTGAGCCAGGCTAACTATGGCTACACCTTC	CASKVSQANYGYTF
TRBJ2-3	NA	NA	TRBV28	TGTGCCAGCAGTTCAGGTCTTGTCACTAGCACAGATACGCAGTATTTT	CASSSGLVTSTDTQYF
TRBJ2-7	NA	NA	TRBV30	TGTGCCTGGAGTAAGGACATGAGCTACGAGCAGTACTTC	CAWSKDMSYEQYF
TRBJ1-3	TRBD1	NA	TRBV6-5	TGTGCCAGCACTTCGGACAGGGGAAACACCATATATTTT	CASTSDRGNTIYF
TRBJ1-1	NA	NA	TRBV15	TGTGCCACCAGCCGGACAGTGGACAATGAAGCTTTCTTT	CATSRTVDNEAFF
TRBJ2-7	NA	NA	TRBV6-5	TGTGCCAGCAGTTCGTCGCCGTACGAGCAGTACTTC	CASSSSPYEQYF
TRBJ2-3	NA	NA	TRBV7-6	TGTGCCAGCGTCCGGGACTTCAACACAGATACGCAGTATTTT	CASVRDFNTDTQYF
TRBJ2-3	TRBD2	NA	TRBV15	TGTGCCACCAGCCACCCTTGGCGGGAGGTCACAGATACGCAGTATTTT	CATSHPWREVTDTQYF
TRBJ1-6	NA	NA	TRBV6-6	TGTGCCAGCAGCCACACAGGGCCCGATTCACCCCTCCACTTT	CASSHTGPDSPLHF
TRBJ2-3	NA	NA	TRBV5-1	TGCGCCAGCAGCCCTCGTAATAGCGAGGATACGCAGTATTTT	CASSPRNSEDTQYF
TRBJ2-1	NA	NA	TRBV10-3	TGTGCCATCAGTGGCACCGCTCAGGGGGGAGACAATGAGCAGTTCTTC	CAISGTAQGGDNEQFF
TRBJ2-1	NA	NA	TRBV10-1	TGCGCCAGTCGGGACGCCGACAATGAGCAGTTCTTC	CASRDADNEQFF
TRBJ1-5	NA	few	TRBV19	TGTGCCAGTAGTGAGGGTCTCAATCAGCCCCAGCATTTT	CASSEGLNQPQHF
TRBJ2-3	TRBD2	NA	TRBV27	TGTGCCAGCAGTTTATCCAGCGGGAGTGGCACAGATACGCAGTATTTT	CASSLSSGSGTDTQYF
TRBJ1-3	NA	NA	TRBV18	TGTGCCAGCTCACCAGGGTCGGGAAACACCATATATTTT	CASSPGSGNTIYF
TRBJ2-3	NA	NA	TRBV9	TGTGCCAGCAGCGTTCGCAGGGCGAACACAGATACGCAGTATTTT	CASSVRRANTDTQYF
TRBJ1-5	NA	NA	TRBV28	TGTGCCAGCACCTCAGGTCGCAATCAGCCCCAGCATTTT	CASTSGRNQPQHF
TRBJ2-5	NA	once	TRBV28	TGTGCCAGCAGTTTATGGAGTGAAGAGACCCAGTACTTC	CASSLWSEETQYF
TRBJ1-1	TRBD1	NA	TRBV18	TGTGCCAGCTCTACAGTCAGGGGGTCGGACACTGAAGCTTTCTTT	CASSTVRGSDTEAFF
TRBJ2-7	TRBD2	NA	TRBV11-2	TGTGCCAGCAGCTTATATGGCCGGACTAGCGACGAGCAGTACTTC	CASSLYGRTSDEQYF
TRBJ1-3	TRBD1	NA	TRBV13	TGTGCCAGCAGCCCTACAGGGGTTGGAAACACCATATATTTT	CASSPTGVGNTIYF
TRBJ1-3	NA	NA	TRBV27	TGTGCCAGCAGTTTATACCTTGGAAACACCATATATTTT	CASSLYLGNTIYF
TRBJ2-2	NA	NA	TRBV10-3	TGTGCCATCACTAATACCGGGGAGCTGTTTTTT	CAITNTGELFF
TRBJ1-1	NA	NA	TRBV7-2	TGTGCCAGCAGTGGGGGCGCTGGGAACACTGAAGCTTTCTTT	CASSGGAGNTEAFF
TRBJ1-4	NA	medium-sized	TRBV2	TGTGCCAGCAGTGATTTGGTTGAAAAACTGTTTTTT	CASSDLVEKLFF
TRBJ2-3	NA	NA	TRBV7-9	TGTGCCAGCAGCTTCGAATCGGTGCAGGCCGCGGATACGCAGTATTTT	CASSFESVQAADTQYF